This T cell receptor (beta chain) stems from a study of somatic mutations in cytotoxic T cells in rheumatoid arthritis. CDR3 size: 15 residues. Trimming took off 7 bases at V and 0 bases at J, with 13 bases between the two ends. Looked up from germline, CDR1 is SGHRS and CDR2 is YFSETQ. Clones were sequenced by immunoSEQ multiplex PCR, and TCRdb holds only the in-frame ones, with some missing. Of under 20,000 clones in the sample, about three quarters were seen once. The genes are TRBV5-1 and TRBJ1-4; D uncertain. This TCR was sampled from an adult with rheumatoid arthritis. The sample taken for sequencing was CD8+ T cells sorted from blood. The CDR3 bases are TGCGCCAGCCGTACGACGCCCGCAACTAATGAAAAACTGTTTTTT. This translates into CASRTTPATNEKLFF.